This TCR beta chain was retrieved from a study of T cells in localized non-small cell lung cancer. General study results and limits: Appearing in adjacent lung were a median approximately 57 of the top 100 tumor clones. Uninvolved adjacent lung had more T cell clonality than any other tissue, topping tumor.

Regarding this clone: The antigen is unknown.

V shed 5 bases and J shed 10 bases, with 15 bases lying between them. Germline V gene lookup returns CDR1 MNHEY and CDR2 SVGAGI. The CDR3 contains 13 residues. TCRdb keeps only in-frame clones here, not all; method: immunoSEQ multiplex PCR. The sample has tens of thousands of clones; 70% to 90% are singletons. The rearrangement joins TRBV6-5 to TRBJ1-5; D is undetermined. This sample comprised PBMCs, obtained before any cancer treatment. The TCR originated in a man aged 40-75 years with stage II lung adenocarcinoma. CDR3 loop: CASSETHYLPQHF. CDR3 DNA: TGTGCCAGCAGTGAAACTCACTATCTCCCCCAGCATTTT.